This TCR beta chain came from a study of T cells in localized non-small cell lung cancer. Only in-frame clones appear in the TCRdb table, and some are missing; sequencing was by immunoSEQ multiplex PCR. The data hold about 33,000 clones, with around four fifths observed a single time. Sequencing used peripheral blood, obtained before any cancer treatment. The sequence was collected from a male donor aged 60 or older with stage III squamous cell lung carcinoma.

The CDR3 DNA is TGTGCCAGCAGCCCTCTTCTTAGCGGGGGAAGGTCCTACAATGAGCAGTTCTTC. Its protein product is CASSPLLSGGRSYNEQFF. This chain joins TRBV21-1 and TRBJ2-1; TRBD2 was called by the table and not checked on the DNA. TRBV21-1 is deemed a pseudogene. The CDR3 spans 18 residues.